The present T cell receptor beta chain was sequenced within a study of blood T cell repertoires in COVID-19. Clinical history reported by participants formed the basis on which cohorts were assigned. In the original processing: Counts of nucleated cells, estimated from reference gene primer amplification, were obtained. The data were produced by immunoSEQ multiplex PCR, yet TCRdb's version contains in-frame clones alone and is incomplete. The V and J calls and clone size were taken over from that table, and D and trimming were inferred from the DNA. Here the sample spans tens of thousands of clones, 60% to 80% being singletons. The sample was PBMCs or T cells enriched from blood (not recorded which). The TCR sequence derives from a woman between 45 and 60 years old with acute COVID-19.

CDR3 DNA: TGCGCCAGCAGCTTGGACGGGAATGAAAAACTGTTTTTT. It yields the protein CASSLDGNEKLFF. V is TRBV5-1 and J is TRBJ1-4; unclear D gene. Germline V gene data show CDR1 as SGHRS and CDR2 as YFSETQ. V was cut by 0 bases and J by 5 bases, with 5 bases left in between. This CDR3 spans 13 amino acids.